These 15 T cell receptor beta chains share one sample of origin, sequenced in a study of blood T cell repertoires in COVID-19. The table came from immunoSEQ multiplex PCR; TCRdb's copy has only in-frame clones and leaves some out. The table lists 200,000 to 250,000 clones, 80% to 85% of them singletons. What was sequenced was peripheral blood. Receptors were obtained from a young woman who had recovered from COVID-19.

J is TRBJ2-4 and V is TRBV16, with a possible D match to TRBD1 (5 bases). The CDR3 runs to 16 residues. The V end was cut by 4 bases, the J end by 0 bases, with 13 bases between. Germline CDR1 is KGHSY and CDR2 is FQNENV. CDR3: CASSPSDILAKNIQYF. The DNA of the CDR3 is TGTGCCAGCAGCCCATCGGACATCCTAGCCAAAAACATTCAGTACTTC.

V is TRBV6-5 and J is TRBJ1-2; the match to TRBD1 covers 7 bases. In germline, CDR1 is MNHEY, CDR2 SVGAGI. After removal of 7 bases from V and 8 bases from J, the junction contained 13 bases not matched to a gene. The CDR3 is 14 amino acids. CDR3 sequence: CASTSTDRVWGYTF. The CDR3 nucleotides read TGTGCCAGCACTTCCACCGACAGGGTTTGGGGCTACACCTTC.

The chain couples TRBV11-2 to TRBJ2-1; 11 bases are a match to TRBD1. The CDR3 runs 19 residues. CDR1 is SGHAT, CDR2 FQNNGV, per germline. The J segment lost 3 bases and the V segment lost 1 base, leaving 11 bases of the junction unmatched. CDR3 sequence (DNA): TGTGCCAGCAGCTTAGGGACAGGGGGCTCGGCTAGCGGCTACAATGAGCAGTTCTTC. This sequence encodes CASSLGTGGSASGYNEQFF.

The rearrangement joins TRBV13 to TRBJ2-1, with D unresolved. The CDR3 is made up of 11 amino acids. V lost 2 bases and J lost 8, with 4 bases in between. Germline V gene data show CDR1 as PRHDT and CDR2 as FYEKMQ (reference sequence). CDR3 in amino acids: CASSLSYEQFF. For the CDR3, the DNA is TGTGCCAGCAGCTTAAGCTATGAGCAGTTCTTC. The complete variable domain, with remaining parts taken from reference TRBV13 and TRBJ2-1, reads AAGVIQSPRHLIKEKRETATLKCYPIPRHDTVYWYQQGPGQDPQFLISFYEKMQSDKGSIPDRFSAQQFSDYHSELNMSSLELGDSALYFCASSLSYEQFFGPGTRLTVL.

This rearrangement joins TRBV12-3 or TRBV12-4 to TRBJ1-4; D perhaps matches TRBD1 (6 bases). This CDR3 region has 12 residues. V was shortened by 5 bases and J by 8 bases, with 9 bases between the two germline ends. CDR3 DNA: TGTGCCAGCAGTACGGACAGAGAAAAACTGTTTTTT. It codes for CASSTDREKLFF.

The chain links TRBV18 to TRBJ1-5, with a possible D match to TRBD1 (5 bases). The CDR3 has 13 residues. Trimming shortened V by 6 bases and J by 6 bases, and 12 bases separated the two germline ends. The germline CDR1 and CDR2 sequences are KGHSH and LQKENI. CDR3 region: CASSGGLTQPQHF. The DNA for the CDR3 is TGTGCCAGCTCGGGGGGTCTGACTCAGCCCCAGCATTTT. The complete variable domain, with remaining parts taken from reference TRBV18 and TRBJ1-5, reads NAGVMQNPRHLVRRRGQEARLRCSPMKGHSHVYWYRQLPEEGLKFMVYLQKENIIDESGMPKERFSAEFPKEGPSILRIQQVVRGDSAAYFCASSGGLTQPQHFGDGTRLSIL.

The chain couples TRBV19 to TRBJ1-4; 7 positions match TRBD1. The germline V gene encodes CDR1 LNHDA and CDR2 SQIVND (reference sequence). V shed 5 bases and J 2 bases; nucleotides not matched to a gene: 11. The CDR3 has 17 residues. The CDR3 loop reads CASSPYPQGVTNEKLFF. The CDR3 DNA is TGTGCCAGTAGTCCTTACCCTCAGGGGGTGACTAATGAAAAACTGTTTTTT.

This clone was observed a single time. This chain uses TRBV30 with TRBJ1-1; D gene ambiguous. Trimming took off 2 bases at V and 2 bases at J, with 3 bases between the two ends. The CDR3 covers 11 residues. Germline V gene lookup returns CDR1 GTSNPN and CDR2 SVGIG (reference sequence). CDR3 amino acids: CAWSLNTEAFF. CDR3 nucleotide sequence: TGTGCCTGGAGTCTTAACACTGAAGCTTTCTTT.

This sequence joins TRBV30 and TRBJ1-5, with a weak D call TRBD1 (6 bases). The ends were cut back, 3 bases at V and 0 bases at J, with 9 bases in the middle. Germline CDR1 reads GTSNPN; CDR2 reads SVGIG (reference sequence). The CDR3 is 14 residues long. CDR3 sequence reads: CAWRPGASNQPQHF. CDR3 DNA sequence: TGTGCCTGGAGGCCAGGGGCTAGCAATCAGCCCCAGCATTTT.

The rearrangement links TRBV3-1 (or the pseudogene TRBV3-2) to TRBJ2-1; TRBD2 matches at 8 bases. Losses at the gene ends were 1 base for V and 5 bases for J; bases not matched to a gene: 7. This CDR3 contains 16 residues. The germline V gene has CDR1 LGHDT and CDR2 YNNKEL (reference sequence). CDR3 nucleotide sequence: TGTGCCAGCAGCCAAGGGAAGCGGGAGACCGACAATGAGCAGTTCTTC. Protein product: CASSQGKRETDNEQFF.

Note on this clone: Other DNA sequences in the sample encode the same CDR3. The chain employs TRBV5-1 and TRBJ1-3, with D possibly TRBD1 on 5 matching bases. The CDR3 is 16 residues long. The germline gives CDR1 SGHRS, CDR2 YFSETQ. Trimming shortened V by 0 bases and J by 0 bases, and 10 bases separated the two germline ends. The CDR3 here is CASSLGQGLSGNTIYF. The CDR3 nucleotides are TGCGCCAGCAGCTTGGGGCAGGGCCTCTCTGGAAACACCATATATTTT.

This clone was counted a single time. The gene calls are TRBV11-2 and TRBJ2-7, with 9 bases matching TRBD1. The CDR3 runs to 15 residues. V lost 6 bases, J lost 1 base, and 7 bases stayed unmatched. CDR1 and CDR2 (germline): SGHAT, FQNNGV. The CDR3 region is CASRSGTGFSYEQYF. CDR3 nucleotides: TGTGCCAGCAGATCCGGGACAGGGTTTTCCTACGAGCAGTACTTC.

This clone showed up just a few times. The J gene is TRBJ2-3, the V gene TRBV5-1; D remains ambiguous. V lost 4 bases, J lost 2 bases, and 11 bases lay in between. The CDR3 spans 14 residues. Germline V gene sequence: CDR1 SGHRS, CDR2 YFSETQ. This chain's CDR3 is CASSVGRTTDTQYF. The CDR3 coding sequence is TGCGCCAGCAGCGTTGGCCGTACCACAGATACGCAGTATTTT. The variable domain in full, with the rest retrieved from reference TRBV5-1 and TRBJ2-3, is KAGVTQTPRYLIKTRGQQVTLSCSPISGHRSVSWYQQTPGQGLQFLFEYFSETQRNKGNFPGRFSGRQFSNSRSEMNVSTLELGDSALYLCASSVGRTTDTQYFGPGTRLTVL.

The chain links TRBV27 to TRBJ1-4, with 9 bases identical to TRBD1. Germline trimming cut 6 bases from V and 9 bases from J; bases unmatched to any gene: 8. Germline V CDR1 and CDR2: MNHEY, SMNVEV (reference sequence). The CDR3 is 14 residues long. CDR3 sequence: CASSSLGQGKKLFF. Written as DNA, the CDR3 is TGTGCCAGCAGCTCACTGGGACAGGGCAAAAAACTGTTTTTT. Looking up the rest from reference TRBV27 and TRBJ1-4 gives the full variable domain: EAQVTQNPRYLITVTGKKLTVTCSQNMNHEYMSWYRQDPGLGLRQIYYSMNVEVTDKGDVPEGYKVSRKEKRNFPLILESPSPNQTSLYFCASSSLGQGKKLFFGSGTQLSVL.

The rearrangement joins TRBV6-1 to TRBJ2-7; 8 bases align to TRBD2. This CDR3 region has 15 residues. Germline-derived CDR1 and CDR2 are MNHNS and SASEGT. The trim removed 3 bases at V and 4 bases at J, leaving 8 bases unmatched. CDR3 nucleotide sequence: TGTGCCAGCAGTGACGGAGGGGCTAGCGGGTACGAGCAGTACTTC. Protein: CASSDGGASGYEQYF.